This entry lists 2 T cell receptor beta chains sequenced from one sample in a study of graft-versus-host responses after intestinal transplantation (dated by TCRdb to the early 2020s). Library creation used the immunoSEQ multiplex PCR assay. This immuneACCESS table, as held by TCRdb, lists in-frame sequences with V and J called but not all clones. Of the missing ones, under half trace to an unresolved V gene in checked studies; the others have no known cause. Present in this sample are tens of thousands of clones, 92% of which were seen just once. Together, the top ten hold 0.3% to 0.35% of the sample. Their cognate antigens are unknown. The time point label corresponds to: cells obtained before transplantation from donor or recipient. The specimen was unstimulated CD4+ T cells sorted from spleen or lymph node cells, collected before intestinal transplant. The origin of the receptors is a human donor who received an intestinal transplant.

The chain employs TRBV6-1 and TRBJ2-4, with D perhaps given as TRBD1 or TRBD2 (6 bases each). The CDR3 runs 13 residues. With 10 bases removed from V and 5 bases from J, the gap between germline ends came to 15 bases. Germline loops: CDR1 MNHNS, CDR2 SASEGT. The CDR3 DNA reads TGTGCCAACCCTGCGGAGGGGGAAAACATTCAGTACTTC. Residues: CANPAEGENIQYF.

The genes are TRBV28 and TRBJ2-4, with D perhaps TRBD1 (8 bases). From germline, CDR1 is MDHEN and CDR2 SYDVKM. Trimming took off 4 bases at V and 0 bases at J, with 13 bases between the two ends. The CDR3 runs to 16 residues. CDR3 DNA sequence: TGTGCCAGCAGTTGGACAGGGAGGGTAGCCAAAAACATTCAGTACTTC. Amino acids: CASSWTGRVAKNIQYF.